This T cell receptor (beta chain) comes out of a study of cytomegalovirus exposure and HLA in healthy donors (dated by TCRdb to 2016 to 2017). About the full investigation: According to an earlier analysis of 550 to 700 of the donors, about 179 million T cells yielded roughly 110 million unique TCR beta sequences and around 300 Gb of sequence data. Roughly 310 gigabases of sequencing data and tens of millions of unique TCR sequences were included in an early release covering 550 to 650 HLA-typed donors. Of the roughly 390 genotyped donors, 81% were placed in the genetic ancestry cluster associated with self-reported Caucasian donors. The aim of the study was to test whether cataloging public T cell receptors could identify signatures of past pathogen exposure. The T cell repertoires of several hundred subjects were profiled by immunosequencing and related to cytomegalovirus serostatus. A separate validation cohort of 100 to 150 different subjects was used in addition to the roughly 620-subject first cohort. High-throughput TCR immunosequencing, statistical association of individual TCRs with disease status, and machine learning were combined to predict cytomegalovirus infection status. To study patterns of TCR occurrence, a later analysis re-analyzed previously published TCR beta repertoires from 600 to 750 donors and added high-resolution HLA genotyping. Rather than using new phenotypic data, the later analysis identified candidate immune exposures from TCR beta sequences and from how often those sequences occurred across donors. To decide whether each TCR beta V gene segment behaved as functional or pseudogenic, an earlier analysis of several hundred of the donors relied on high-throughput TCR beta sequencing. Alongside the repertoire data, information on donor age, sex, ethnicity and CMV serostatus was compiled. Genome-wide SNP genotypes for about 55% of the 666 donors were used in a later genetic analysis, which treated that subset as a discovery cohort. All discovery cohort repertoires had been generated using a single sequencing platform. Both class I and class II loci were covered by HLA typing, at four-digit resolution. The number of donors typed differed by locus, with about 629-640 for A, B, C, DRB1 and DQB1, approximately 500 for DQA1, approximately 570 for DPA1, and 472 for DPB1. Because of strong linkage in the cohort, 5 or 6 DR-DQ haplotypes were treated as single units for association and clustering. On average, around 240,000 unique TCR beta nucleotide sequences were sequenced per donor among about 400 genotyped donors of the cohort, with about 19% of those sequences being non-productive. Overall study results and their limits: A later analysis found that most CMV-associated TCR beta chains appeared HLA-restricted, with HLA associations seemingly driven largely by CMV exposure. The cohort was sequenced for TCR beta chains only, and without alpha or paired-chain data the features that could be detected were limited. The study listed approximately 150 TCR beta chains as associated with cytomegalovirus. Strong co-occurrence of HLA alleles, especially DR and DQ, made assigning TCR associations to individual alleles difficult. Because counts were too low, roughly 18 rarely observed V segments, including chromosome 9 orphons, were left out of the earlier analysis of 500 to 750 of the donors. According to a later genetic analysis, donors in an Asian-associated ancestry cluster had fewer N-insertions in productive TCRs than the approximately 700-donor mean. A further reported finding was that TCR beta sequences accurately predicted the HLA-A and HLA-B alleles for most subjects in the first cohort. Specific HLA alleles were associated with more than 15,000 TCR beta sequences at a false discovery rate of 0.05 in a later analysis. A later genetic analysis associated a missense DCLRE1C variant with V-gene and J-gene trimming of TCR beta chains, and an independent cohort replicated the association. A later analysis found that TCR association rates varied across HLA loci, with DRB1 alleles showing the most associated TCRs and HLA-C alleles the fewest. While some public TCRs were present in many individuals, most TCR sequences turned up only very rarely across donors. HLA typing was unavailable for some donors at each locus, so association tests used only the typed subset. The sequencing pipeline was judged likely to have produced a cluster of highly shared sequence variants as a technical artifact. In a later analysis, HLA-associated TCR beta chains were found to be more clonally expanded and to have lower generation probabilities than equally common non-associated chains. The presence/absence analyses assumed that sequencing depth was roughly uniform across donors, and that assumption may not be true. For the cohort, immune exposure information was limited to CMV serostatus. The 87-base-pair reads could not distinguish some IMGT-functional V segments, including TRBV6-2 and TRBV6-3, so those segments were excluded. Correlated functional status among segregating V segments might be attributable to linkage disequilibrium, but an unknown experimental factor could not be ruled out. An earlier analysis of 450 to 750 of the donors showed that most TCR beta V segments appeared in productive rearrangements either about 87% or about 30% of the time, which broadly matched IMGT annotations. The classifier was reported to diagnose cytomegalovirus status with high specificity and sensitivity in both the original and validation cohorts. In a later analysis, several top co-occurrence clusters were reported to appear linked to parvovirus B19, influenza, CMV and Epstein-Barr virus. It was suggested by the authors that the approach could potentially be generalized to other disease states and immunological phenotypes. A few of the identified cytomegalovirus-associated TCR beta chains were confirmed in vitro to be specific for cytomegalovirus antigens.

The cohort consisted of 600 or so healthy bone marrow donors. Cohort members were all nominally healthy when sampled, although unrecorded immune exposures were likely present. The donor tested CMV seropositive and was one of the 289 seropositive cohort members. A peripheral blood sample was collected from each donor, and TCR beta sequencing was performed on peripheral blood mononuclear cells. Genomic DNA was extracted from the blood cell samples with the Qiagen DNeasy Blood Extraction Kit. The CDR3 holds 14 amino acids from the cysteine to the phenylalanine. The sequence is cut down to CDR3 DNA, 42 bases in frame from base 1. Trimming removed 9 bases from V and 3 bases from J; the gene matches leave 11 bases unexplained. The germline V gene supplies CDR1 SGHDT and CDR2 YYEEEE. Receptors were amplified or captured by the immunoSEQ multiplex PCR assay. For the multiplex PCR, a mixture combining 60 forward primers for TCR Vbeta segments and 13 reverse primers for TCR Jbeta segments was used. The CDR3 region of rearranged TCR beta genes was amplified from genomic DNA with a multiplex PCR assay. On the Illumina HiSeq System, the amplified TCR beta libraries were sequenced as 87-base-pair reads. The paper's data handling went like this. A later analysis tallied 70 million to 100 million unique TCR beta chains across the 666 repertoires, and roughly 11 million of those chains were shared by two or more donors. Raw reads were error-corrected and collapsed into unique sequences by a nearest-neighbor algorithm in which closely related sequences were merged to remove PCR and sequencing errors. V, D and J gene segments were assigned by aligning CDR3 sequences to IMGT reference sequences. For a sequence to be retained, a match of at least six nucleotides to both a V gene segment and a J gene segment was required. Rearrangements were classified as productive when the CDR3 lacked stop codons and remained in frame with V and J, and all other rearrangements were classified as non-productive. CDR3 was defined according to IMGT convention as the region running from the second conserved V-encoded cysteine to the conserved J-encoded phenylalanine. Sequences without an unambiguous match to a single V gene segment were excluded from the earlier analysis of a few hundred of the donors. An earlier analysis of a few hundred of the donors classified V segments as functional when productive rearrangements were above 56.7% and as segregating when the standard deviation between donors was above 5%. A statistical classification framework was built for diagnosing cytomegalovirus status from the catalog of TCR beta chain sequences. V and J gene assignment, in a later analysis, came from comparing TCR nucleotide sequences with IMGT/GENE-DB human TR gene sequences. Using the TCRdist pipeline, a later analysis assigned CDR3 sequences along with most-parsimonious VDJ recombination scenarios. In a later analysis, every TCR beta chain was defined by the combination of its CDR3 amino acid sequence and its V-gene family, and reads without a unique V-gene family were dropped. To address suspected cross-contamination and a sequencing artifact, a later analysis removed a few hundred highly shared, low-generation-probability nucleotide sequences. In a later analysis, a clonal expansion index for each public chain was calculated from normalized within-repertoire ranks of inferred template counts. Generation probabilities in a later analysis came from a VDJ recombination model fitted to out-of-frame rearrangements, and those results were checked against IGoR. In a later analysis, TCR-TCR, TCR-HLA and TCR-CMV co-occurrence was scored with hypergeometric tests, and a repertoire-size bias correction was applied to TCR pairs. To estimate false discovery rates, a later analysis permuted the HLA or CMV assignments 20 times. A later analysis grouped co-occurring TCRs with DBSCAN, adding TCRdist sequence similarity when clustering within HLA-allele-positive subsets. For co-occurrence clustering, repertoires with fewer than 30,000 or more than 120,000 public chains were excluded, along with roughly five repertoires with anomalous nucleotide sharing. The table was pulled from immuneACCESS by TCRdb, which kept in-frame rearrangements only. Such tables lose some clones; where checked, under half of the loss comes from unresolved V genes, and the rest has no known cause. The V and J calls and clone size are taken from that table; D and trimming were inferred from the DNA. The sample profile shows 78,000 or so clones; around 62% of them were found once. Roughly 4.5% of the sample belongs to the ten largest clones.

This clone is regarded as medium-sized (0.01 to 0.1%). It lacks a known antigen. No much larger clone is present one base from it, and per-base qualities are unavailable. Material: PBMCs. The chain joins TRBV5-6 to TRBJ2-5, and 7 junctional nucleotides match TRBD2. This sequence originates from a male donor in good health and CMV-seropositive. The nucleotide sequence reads TGTGCCACCGGGGAGGGACCAACAGAAGAGACCCAGTACTTC. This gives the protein CATGEGPTEETQYF.